Below are 26 T cell receptor beta chains sequenced from a single sample in a study of blood T cell repertoires in COVID-19. Sequencing used immunoSEQ multiplex PCR; TCRdb keeps in-frame clones, though not all of them. The sample holds some 160,000 clones; about 77% are singletons and the top ten take less than 5.5%. Sequencing was performed on peripheral blood. Source of these receptors: a man aged 55 to 70 with acute or convalescent COVID-19.

This clone was counted once. The chain joins TRBV2 to TRBJ1-5; D gene ambiguous. The CDR3 totals 12 residues. Germline values: CDR1 SNHLY, CDR2 FYNNEI. V lost 2 bases, J lost 6 bases, and 5 bases lay in between. The CDR3 nucleotides are TGTGCCAGCAGTGAAATAGTTCAGCCCCAGCATTTT. Amino acids: CASSEIVQPQHF.

As DNA, the CDR3 is TGCAGCGCGGATTTATTAGAGACCCAGTACTTC. This encodes CSADLLETQYF. The chain links TRBV29-1 to TRBJ2-5, with D hard to call. Deletions cut 7 bases from V and 4 bases from J, with 10 bases between. Germline CDR1 reads SQVTM; CDR2 reads ANQGSEA. The CDR3 runs to 11 residues.

J is TRBJ1-1 and V is TRBV4-1; TRBD1 matches at 9 bases. Germline CDR1 and CDR2: MGHRA and YSYEKL. The CDR3 length is 18 residues. V trimming: 4 bases; J trimming: 0 bases; junction bases outside the gene matches: 12. The CDR3 reads CASSRVQGAGRVNTEAFF. CDR3 coding DNA: TGCGCCAGCAGCCGCGTACAGGGGGCCGGACGGGTGAACACTGAAGCTTTCTTT.

This chain joins TRBV5-3 and TRBJ1-6; D is perhaps TRBD1 (6 bases). TRBV5-3 is assigned to the ORF class and has an uncertain function. Trimming stripped 3 bases from V and 8 bases from J, with 18 bases between. The CDR3 spans 16 residues. CDR3 sequence reads: CARSSKIRGLHSPLHF. The CDR3 region has the DNA TGTGCCAGAAGCTCCAAAATCAGGGGCCTGCATTCACCCCTCCACTTT.

The chain combines TRBV6-6 with TRBJ2-7, with unresolved D. This CDR3 contains 15 residues. The germline gives CDR1 MNHNY, CDR2 SVGAGI (reference sequence). V dropped 0 bases and J dropped 3 bases, with 12 bases sitting between them. The CDR3 coding sequence is TGTGCCAGCAGTTACTCTGGGCACCCAGACTACGAGCAGTACTTC. Protein: CASSYSGHPDYEQYF.

CDR3 amino acids: CASSSQGWEQYF. The CDR3 DNA reads TGTGCCAGCAGCTCACAGGGGTGGGAGCAGTACTTC. This rearrangement joins TRBV28 to TRBJ2-7; 7 bases are a match to TRBD1. CDR1 is MDHEN, CDR2 SYDVKM, per germline. The CDR3 runs to 12 residues. J gave up 7 bases and V 6 bases, and 6 bases lay outside the gene matches.

This clone was recorded once. The rearrangement joins TRBV20-1 to TRBJ2-5; D unclear. V was pared by 3 bases and J by 5 bases, with 13 bases between. CDR1 DFQATT and CDR2 SNEGSKA come from the germline V gene (reference sequence). The CDR3 runs to 13 residues. The CDR3 here is CSASPPTGETQYF. The CDR3 region has the DNA TGCAGTGCTAGTCCCCCCACCGGGGAGACCCAGTACTTC.

This chain joins TRBV6-1 and TRBJ2-7; a weak D match, TRBD1 (6 bases). The CDR3 contains 13 residues. V was trimmed by 3 bases and J by 1 base, leaving 7 bases between them. The V gene's germline CDR1 is MNHNS and CDR2 SASEGT. The CDR3 region has the DNA TGTGCCAGCAGTGACGGACAGTCCTACGAGCAGTACTTC. It is translated as CASSDGQSYEQYF.

The chain employs TRBV7-3 and TRBJ2-2, with 10 bases matching TRBD1. The germline CDR1 and CDR2 sequences are SGHTA and FQGTGA. The CDR3 sequence is 17 residues long. The V segment lost 0 bases and the J segment 6 bases; nucleotides outside the gene matches: 7. This chain's CDR3 is CASSLTSGTGVAGELFF. DNA of the CDR3: TGTGCCAGCAGCTTAACGTCCGGGACAGGGGTTGCCGGGGAGCTGTTTTTT.

The chain recombines TRBV3-1 (or the pseudogene TRBV3-2) with TRBJ2-7, with TRBD1 matching 9 bases. Germline trimming cut 6 bases from V and 2 bases from J; bases unmatched to any gene: 14. The CDR3 totals 17 residues. Germline V gene data show CDR1 as LGHDT and CDR2 as YNNKEL (reference sequence). This CDR3 reads CASRKIGGQGSTYEQYF. The CDR3 nucleotides read TGTGCCAGCAGGAAAATTGGGGGACAGGGATCCACCTACGAGCAGTACTTC.

This clone was counted many times. The V call is TRBV5-1, the J call TRBJ2-3; 9 bases align to TRBD1. V shed 4 bases, J shed 5 bases, and the junction held 5 bases outside the gene matches. The CDR3 runs to 14 residues. CDR1 and CDR2 from the germline V gene are SGHRS and YFSETQ. The CDR3 nucleotides read TGCGCCAGCAGCAAACAGGGGGCGGGAGATACGCAGTATTTT. Translating gives CASSKQGAGDTQYF. The complete variable domain, with remaining parts taken from reference TRBV5-1 and TRBJ2-3, reads KAGVTQTPRYLIKTRGQQVTLSCSPISGHRSVSWYQQTPGQGLQFLFEYFSETQRNKGNFPGRFSGRQFSNSRSEMNVSTLELGDSALYLCASSKQGAGDTQYFGPGTRLTVL.

V is TRBV13 and J is TRBJ1-5; tentatively, D is TRBD1 (5 bases). Germline CDR1 PRHDT, CDR2 FYEKMQ (reference sequence). V gave up 3 bases and J gave up 6 bases, with 15 bases separating them. The CDR3 contains 15 residues. The CDR3 DNA is TGTGCCAGCAGCTTCCAGGGAAAATGGGGTCAGCCCCAGCATTTT. Translating gives CASSFQGKWGQPQHF.

The V call is TRBV11-2, the J call TRBJ2-2; TRBD2 agrees at 14 bases. This CDR3 is 16 amino acids long. Germline V gives CDR1 SGHAT, CDR2 FQNNGV. J was trimmed by 6 bases and V by 1 base; bases with no gene match: 1. The chain's CDR3 is CASSLGLAGGPGELFF. CDR3 bases: TGTGCCAGCAGCTTAGGACTAGCGGGAGGGCCCGGGGAGCTGTTTTTT.

This clone was seen a handful of times. The CDR3 DNA reads TGTGCCAGCAGCTTATCAGGCCCGTCGCACGAGCAGTACTTC. Encoded protein: CASSLSGPSHEQYF. The chain carries TRBV7-9 and TRBJ2-7; D gene unclear. CDR1 and CDR2 from the germline V gene are SEHNR and FQNEAQ (reference sequence). The CDR3 has 14 amino acids. Trimming left V 2 bases short and J 5 bases short, with 13 bases between.

The rearrangement joins TRBV5-4 to TRBJ2-3, with no clear D. Germline loops: CDR1 SGHNT, CDR2 YYREEE (reference sequence). This CDR3 contains 14 residues. Trimming removed 0 bases from V and 7 bases from J, with 12 bases in between. CDR3 sequence reads: CASSLVGSRNTQYF. In DNA, the CDR3 is TGTGCCAGCAGCTTGGTGGGTTCTAGAAATACGCAGTATTTT.

This clone was recorded a few times. The rearrangement uses TRBV4-1 and TRBJ2-1; 8 bases fit TRBD2. V was pared by 4 bases and J by 12 bases, with 14 bases of the junction left unmatched. Germline assignment: CDR1 MGHRA and CDR2 YSYEKL. The CDR3 is 15 amino acids. Written as DNA, the CDR3 is TGCGCCAGCAGCCTACAACCGGGACTAGATGCTTGGCAGTTCTTC. Amino acids: CASSLQPGLDAWQFF.

This clone was observed a few times. The V call is TRBV12-3 or TRBV12-4, the J call TRBJ2-7, with D perhaps matching TRBD2 (5 bases). The V end lost 4 bases, the J end lost 6 bases, and 13 bases lay between the germline ends. This CDR3 contains 13 residues. This CDR3 reads CASSYRLEGEQYF. For the CDR3, the DNA is TGTGCCAGCAGTTACCGTCTTGAGGGCGAGCAGTACTTC.

The chain links TRBV6-6 to TRBJ2-7; D uncertain. The CDR3 contains 13 residues. The V gene's germline CDR1 is MNHNY and CDR2 SVGAGI (reference sequence). V lost 2 bases and J lost 6, with 11 bases in between. Written as DNA, the CDR3 is TGTGCCAGCAGTTACGGGTCAACGGGCGAGCAGTACTTC. Protein product: CASSYGSTGEQYF.

The chain carries TRBV28 and TRBJ2-7, with 10 positions matching TRBD2. CDR1 is MDHEN, CDR2 SYDVKM, per germline. The ends lost 11 bases at V and 6 bases at J; junction bases unmatched: 16. This CDR3 is 15 amino acids long. The CDR3 DNA follows: TGTGCCGCGACGACCCCCTCAGCGGGAGGGGTCGAGCAGTACTTC. This encodes CAATTPSAGGVEQYF.

The rearrangement links TRBV3-1 (or the pseudogene TRBV3-2) to TRBJ2-2; 12 bases fit TRBD2. The J segment lost 6 bases and the V segment lost 0 bases, leaving 11 bases of the junction unmatched. Germline values: CDR1 LGHDT, CDR2 YNNKEL (reference sequence). CDR3 length: 19 residues. CDR3 in DNA: TGTGCCAGCAGCCAAGAGAAGTGGACTAGCGGGAATCGGGCCGGGGAGCTGTTTTTT. This translates into CASSQEKWTSGNRAGELFF.

The chain is built from TRBV6-6 and TRBJ1-2, with 7 bases identical to TRBD1. Germline CDR1 is MNHNY and CDR2 is SVGAGI (reference sequence). J was trimmed by 2 bases and V by 2 bases; bases with no gene match: 5. This CDR3 has 15 amino acids. The CDR3 nucleotides are TGTGCCAGCAGTTACGGACAGGCAACCAACTATGGCTACACCTTC. Protein sequence: CASSYGQATNYGYTF.

CDR3 in DNA: TGTGCCAGCAGCTGGGACAGGGGTGGTTATGAAAAACTGTTTTTT. Protein product: CASSWDRGGYEKLFF. The chain has TRBV5-6 and TRBJ1-4; 10 bases line up with TRBD1. The junction had 5 bases not matched to a gene; V was cut back by 3 bases and J by 6 bases. Per germline, CDR1 SGHDT and CDR2 YYEEEE. The CDR3 has 15 residues.

The rearrangement uses TRBV5-4 and TRBJ2-7, with 12 nucleotides matching TRBD2. The CDR3 extends over 15 amino acids. The V segment lost 4 bases and the J segment 1 base; nucleotides outside the gene matches: 3. From germline, CDR1 is SGHNT and CDR2 YYREEE (reference sequence). The CDR3 loop reads CASSGGLAGSYEQYF. The CDR3 bases are TGTGCCAGCAGCGGGGGACTAGCGGGTTCCTACGAGCAGTACTTC. Together with reference TRBV5-4 and TRBJ2-7, the CDR3 gives the full variable domain: ETGVTQSPTHLIKTRGQQVTLRCSSQSGHNTVSWYQQALGQGPQFIFQYYREEENGRGNFPPRFSGLQFPNYSSELNVNALELDDSALYLCASSGGLAGSYEQYFGPGTRLTVT.

The rearrangement uses TRBV19 and TRBJ2-6, with 12 bases identical to TRBD1. The CDR3 covers 17 residues. Looked up from germline, CDR1 is LNHDA and CDR2 is SQIVND (reference sequence). The ends lost 5 bases at V and 3 bases at J; junction bases unmatched: 5. The CDR3 protein is CASSSGTGGFGANVLTF. The CDR3, as DNA: TGTGCCAGTAGTTCCGGGACAGGGGGCTTTGGGGCCAACGTCCTGACTTTC.

This chain uses TRBV10-1 with TRBJ2-1; D ambiguous. This CDR3 spans 13 amino acids. Germline V CDR1 and CDR2: WNHNN, SYGVQD (reference sequence). V was clipped by 6 bases and J by 1 base, with 7 bases between them. The CDR3 bases are TGCGCCAGCAGACCTATATCCTACAATGAGCAGTTCTTC. Translation: CASRPISYNEQFF.

This chain connects TRBV28 to TRBJ1-2, with TRBD1 as a possible D gene (6 bases). The germline V gene has CDR1 MDHEN and CDR2 SYDVKM. The CDR3 length is 13 residues. V was cut by 5 bases and J by 2 bases, with 9 bases left in between. CDR3 region: CASSGDMNYGYTF. The CDR3 bases are TGTGCCAGCAGTGGGGACATGAACTATGGCTACACCTTC.